Below, one TCR beta chain is given with its context. Other nucleotide sequences in the sample specify the same CDR3. Self-reported history from a screening survey and questionnaire set each donor's cohort. Recovery among Cohort 3 donors was established by two negative PCRs, clearance, or symptom resolution. CDR3 length: 14 residues. The V gene's germline CDR1 is MDHEN and CDR2 SYDVKM. The trim removed 6 bases at V and 4 bases at J, leaving 7 bases unmatched. Original handling: Amplification of reference gene primers provided the estimated nucleated cell counts. Clones were sequenced by immunoSEQ multiplex PCR, and TCRdb holds only the in-frame ones, with some missing. That table supplies the V and J calls and clone size; D and trimming were determined from the DNA. The top ten hold approximately 1.8% of the sample, which has under 350,000 clones, nearly 90% seen once. The data stem from a study of blood T cell repertoires in COVID-19. Study-wide background: Collection of acute and convalescent COVID-19 samples took place in the United States, Italy and Spain.

V usage is TRBV28 and J usage is TRBJ2-7, with 9 positions matching TRBD1. The receptor's source is a woman in her fifties or sixties who had recovered from COVID-19. Sequenced sample: PBMCs or T cells enriched from blood (not recorded which). This chain's CDR3 is CASSRTGVGYEQYF. The CDR3 DNA follows: TGTGCCAGCAGCCGGACAGGGGTTGGGTACGAGCAGTACTTC.